The clone carrying this T cell receptor (beta chain) has more than one count but fewer than ten. Its antigen is still unknown. The data derive from a study of T cells after yellow fever vaccination. Study at large: SMART-Seq v4 Ultra Low Input served to prepare low-cell-number fractions. The study, taken as a whole, reports: Clones that expanded after primary vaccination mostly reappeared after the booster (just under 98% CD4, approximately 89% CD8). There was a small share of clonotypes that showed up in both the CD4 and CD8 compartments.

They built TCR cDNA with 5'RACE template switching, a step that put in a universal primer site and UMIs. MiXCR, applied by TCRdb to the 5' RACE reads, yields one record per CDR3 protein. The sample has 500,000 to 650,000 distinct CDR3 sequences; about a sixth are singletons. This TCR was recovered from a man aged 18 to 29 who received the YFV17D yellow fever vaccine. The input for sequencing was PBMCs, taken 5 to 6 days after the first yellow fever vaccination.

The CDR3 DNA follows: TGTGCCAGCAGCGTCCTCGGGACAGAGCAGTTCTTC. It is translated as CASSVLGTEQFF. J is TRBJ2-1 and V is TRBV7-2; D might be TRBD1 (6 bases). The CDR3 extends over 12 amino acids. V lost 5 bases and J 10 bases, leaving 12 bases between the germline ends. CDR1 SGHTA and CDR2 FQGNSA come from the germline V gene. Full variable domain (remainder filled in from reference TRBV7-2 and TRBJ2-1): GAGVSQSPSNKVTEKGKDVELRCDPISGHTALYWYRQSLGQGLEFLIYFQGNSAPDKSGLPSDRFSAERTGGSVSTLTIQRTQQEDSAVYLCASSVLGTEQFFGPGTRLTVL.